A single sample is the source of the 6 T cell receptor beta chains below, sequenced in a study of blood T cell repertoires in COVID-19. Profiled with immunoSEQ multiplex PCR; TCRdb holds only in-frame clones, not every one. Of 300,000 or so clones in the sample, around nine tenths were seen once. Material for sequencing was peripheral blood. The receptors were gathered from a man aged 50 to 60 with active or convalescent COVID-19.

The CDR3 DNA reads TGCGCCAGCAGTGAGTGGGGACAGAACACTGAAGCTTTCTTT. This translates into CASSEWGQNTEAFF. The chain has TRBV10-1 and TRBJ1-1; tentatively, D is TRBD1 (6 bases). Germline CDR1 is WNHNN and CDR2 is SYGVQD (reference sequence). This CDR3 has 14 amino acids. V was pared by 1 base and J by 1 base, with 7 bases between.

This chain links TRBV4-3 with TRBJ2-1; D perhaps matches TRBD2 (6 bases). The CDR3 is made up of 17 amino acids. From germline, CDR1 is LGHNA and CDR2 YSLEER. V shed 0 bases and J shed 4 bases, with 16 bases lying between them. The CDR3 coding sequence is TGCGCCAGCAGCCAAGAAATGGGCGGGAACTTATACAATGAGCAGTTCTTC. Amino acid sequence: CASSQEMGGNLYNEQFF.

This chain joins TRBV30 and TRBJ2-3, with 8 bases aligning to TRBD2. The CDR3 has 15 residues. V was clipped by 4 bases and J by 0 bases; unmatched bases: 6. Looked up from germline, CDR1 is GTSNPN and CDR2 is SVGIG (reference sequence). Here the CDR3 reads CAWTRRGASTDTQYF. In DNA form, the CDR3 reads TGTGCCTGGACGCGGCGGGGGGCTAGCACAGATACGCAGTATTTT.

Concerning this clone itself: One end of the junction is discordant with germline, which a read error may explain. The chain recombines TRBV24-1 with TRBJ2-2; D might be TRBD1 (6 bases). The length of the CDR3 is 15 residues. The germline CDR1 and CDR2 sequences are KGHDR and SFDVKD. The CDR3 coding sequence is TGTGCCACCAGTTCGATGGACAGAAACAGCGGGGAGCTGTTTTTT. This gives the protein CATSSMDRNSGELFF.

This clone turned up a few times. This chain links TRBV5-1 with TRBJ2-7, with D unclear. Germline lookup yields CDR1 SGHRS and CDR2 YFSETQ. This CDR3 has 14 residues. V gave up 4 bases and J gave up 6 bases, with 17 bases separating them. In DNA, the CDR3 is TGCGCCAGCAGCCCGACCGGTGTTAGAGGCGAGCAGTACTTC. Protein: CASSPTGVRGEQYF.

V and J are TRBV9 and TRBJ1-2; 9 bases fit TRBD1. Trimming removed 3 bases from V and 7 bases from J; junction bases left unmatched: 4. CDR3 size: 13 residues. The germline V gene has CDR1 SGDLS and CDR2 YYNGEE. The CDR3 nucleotides are TGTGCCAGCAGCGAGGACAGGGGATTTGGCTACACCTTC. As protein: CASSEDRGFGYTF.